This TCR beta chain was found in a study of response to subunit inactivated influenza vaccine. TCRdb analysed the RT-PCR reads with MiXCR anew, one entry per CDR3 protein. The sample carries 750,000 to 850,000 distinct CDR3 sequences, roughly 20% recorded once. The CDR3 is 13 residues long. CDR1 is DFQATT and CDR2 is SNEGSKA in the germline V gene (reference sequence). This clonotype has just a few counts. The specimen was PBMCs from blood, collected approximately 5 days after vaccination. This sequence was found in a man in his fifties who received an inactivated influenza vaccine. The chain carries TRBV20-1 and TRBJ2-5; no clear D gene. Here the CDR3 DNA reads TGCACAGCAGCCCCTATCATCCAAGAGACCCAGTACTTC. Translated, it gives CTAAPIIQETQYF.